This T cell receptor (beta chain) was identified in a study of graft-versus-host responses after intestinal transplantation. Whole-study context: Transplantation in recipients was multivisceral, liver-intestinal, or isolated intestinal. Findings and limits, study-wide: Recipient-marrow GvH clones were detected, some having first appeared in ileum or blood.

As for this clone: Its antigen remains unknown.

The data were produced by immunoSEQ multiplex PCR, yet TCRdb's version contains in-frame clones alone and is incomplete. The sample lists around 25,000 clones; roughly 95% were seen once. This CDR3 contains 16 residues. Germline-derived CDR1 and CDR2 are KGHSH and LQKENI. Trimming shortened V by 3 bases and J by 0 bases, and 12 bases separated the two germline ends. The rearrangement links TRBV18 to TRBJ2-4; D gene unclear. The specimen was PBMCs, collected 156 days after intestinal transplant. The clonotype was recovered from a human patient who received an intestinal transplant, so some T cells may come from the graft donor. The CDR3 protein is CASSPPTASAKNIQYF. CDR3 DNA: TGTGCCAGCTCACCCCCCACAGCTTCAGCCAAAAACATTCAGTACTTC.